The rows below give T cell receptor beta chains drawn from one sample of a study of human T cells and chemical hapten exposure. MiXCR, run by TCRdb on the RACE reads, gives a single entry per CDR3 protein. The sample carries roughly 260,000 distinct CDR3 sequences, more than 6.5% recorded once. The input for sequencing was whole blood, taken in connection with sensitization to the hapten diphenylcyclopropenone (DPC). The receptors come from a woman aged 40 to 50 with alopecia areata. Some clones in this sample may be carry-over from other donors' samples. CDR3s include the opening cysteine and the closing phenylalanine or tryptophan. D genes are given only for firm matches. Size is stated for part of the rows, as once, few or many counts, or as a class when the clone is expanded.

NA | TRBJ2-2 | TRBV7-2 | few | CASSLDPPQGGTGELFF | TGTGCCAGCAGCTTAGACCCCCCGCAGGGCGGCACCGGGGAGCTGTTTTTT
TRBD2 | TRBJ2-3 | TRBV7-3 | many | CASSAGVAGGNTQYF | TGTGCCAGCAGCGCCGGGGTAGCGGGAGGAAATACGCAGTATTTT
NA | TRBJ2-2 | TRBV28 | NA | CASSSNLMRGNTGELFF | TGTGCCAGCAGTTCCAACCTGATGCGAGGAAACACCGGGGAGCTGTTTTTT
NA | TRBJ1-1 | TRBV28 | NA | CASSLGRTSLRGTEAFF | TGTGCCAGCAGTTTGGGCCGGACATCTCTTAGGGGAACTGAAGCTTTCTTT
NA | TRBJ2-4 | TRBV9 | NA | CASSAGLAKNIQYF | TGTGCCAGCAGCGCCGGACTAGCCAAAAACATTCAGTACTTC
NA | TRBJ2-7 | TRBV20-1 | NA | CSVGSLTYEQYF | TGCTCCGTGGGTTCGCTAACCTACGAGCAGTACTTC
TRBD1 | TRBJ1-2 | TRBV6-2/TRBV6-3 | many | CASSYSTGDGYTF | TGTGCCAGCAGTTACTCGACAGGGGATGGCTACACCTTC
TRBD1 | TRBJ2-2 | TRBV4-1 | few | CASSPGTASTGELFF | TGCGCCAGCAGCCCGGGGACAGCGAGCACCGGGGAGCTGTTTTTT
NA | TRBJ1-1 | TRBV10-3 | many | CAIRQENTEAFF | TGTGCCATCCGCCAGGAGAACACTGAAGCTTTCTTT
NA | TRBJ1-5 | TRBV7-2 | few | CASSLASHLLDQPQHF | TGTGCCAGCAGCTTAGCGTCCCACTTACTAGATCAGCCCCAGCATTTT
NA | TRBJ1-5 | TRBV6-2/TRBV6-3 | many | CASRDTRVQHF | TGTGCCAGCAGGGACACACGAGTCCAGCATTTT
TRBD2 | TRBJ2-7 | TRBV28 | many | CASRKGGTSGRDEQYF | TGTGCCAGCCGCAAAGGGGGGACTAGCGGGAGGGACGAGCAGTACTTC
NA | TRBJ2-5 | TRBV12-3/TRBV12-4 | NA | CASSLRSAGETQYF | TGTGCCAGCAGTTTGAGGAGCGCCGGGGAGACCCAGTACTTC
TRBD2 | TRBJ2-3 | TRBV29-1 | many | CSGGLAGSRTQYF | TGCAGCGGGGGACTAGCGGGGTCGAGGACGCAGTATTTT
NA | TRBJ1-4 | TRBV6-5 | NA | CASSYRGQGEKLFF | TGTGCCAGCAGTTACCGCGGGCAGGGGGAAAAACTGTTTTTT